A selection of T cell receptor beta chains follows, all from one sample in a study of OX40 agonist ivuxolimab in advanced cancers. Libraries were prepared by immunoSEQ multiplex PCR; TCRdb keeps only in-frame clonotypes and omits some of them. The data contain tens of thousands of clones, roughly 90% of them seen just once; the ten biggest clones take up about 7%. The sample here was CD4+ or CD8+ T cells sorted from blood, taken in a trial of the OX40 agonist ivuxolimab. These receptors came from an adult with an advanced solid tumor such as melanoma, head and neck, liver or kidney cancer. CDR3s include the opening cysteine and the closing phenylalanine or tryptophan. The D gene is left open where the match is weak. Clone sizes are given selectively: once, few, many, or a class where the clone is expanded.

J gene: TRBJ2-4
D gene: TRBD2
V gene: TRBV28
clone size: NA
CDR3 DNA: TGTGCCAGCAGTTTAGTGGCGGGAGGAACCAAAAACATTCAGTACTTC
CDR3 protein: CASSLVAGGTKNIQYF

J gene: TRBJ2-3
D gene: NA
V gene: TRBV11-2
clone size: NA
CDR3 DNA: TGTGCCAGCAGCTTGGGTGGGTTGGTCGCAGATACGCAGTATTTT
CDR3 protein: CASSLGGLVADTQYF

J gene: TRBJ2-1
D gene: TRBD2
V gene: TRBV7-9
clone size: NA
CDR3 DNA: TGTGCCAGCAGCACCCTACTAGCGGCGGCCAATGAGCAGTTCTTC
CDR3 protein: CASSTLLAAANEQFF

J gene: TRBJ2-6
D gene: NA
V gene: TRBV15
clone size: NA
CDR3 DNA: TGTGCCACCAGCAGAGCCTCCCCTGGGGCCAACGTCCTGACTTTC
CDR3 protein: CATSRASPGANVLTF

J gene: TRBJ2-7
D gene: TRBD2
V gene: TRBV2
clone size: NA
CDR3 DNA: TGTGCCAGCAGGGGCGTAGCGGGACCCTACGAGCAGTACTTC
CDR3 protein: CASRGVAGPYEQYF

J gene: TRBJ1-4
D gene: NA
V gene: TRBV30
clone size: NA
CDR3 DNA: TGTGCCTGGAGTTCTTCTGAAAAACTGTTTTTT
CDR3 protein: CAWSSSEKLFF

J gene: TRBJ1-4
D gene: NA
V gene: TRBV9
clone size: few
CDR3 DNA: TGTGCCAGCAGCGTAAGGGGGGAGGAGGATGAAAAACTGTTTTTT
CDR3 protein: CASSVRGEEDEKLFF

J gene: TRBJ2-4
D gene: TRBD2
V gene: TRBV4-2
clone size: NA
CDR3 DNA: TGTGCCAGCAGCCAAGTTGGGACTAGTGGTAACATTCAGTACTTC
CDR3 protein: CASSQVGTSGNIQYF

J gene: TRBJ1-6
D gene: TRBD1
V gene: TRBV7-9
clone size: NA
CDR3 DNA: TGTGCCAGCAGCTTAGGGGGACAGAACAATTCACCCCTCCACTTT
CDR3 protein: CASSLGGQNNSPLHF

J gene: TRBJ2-7
D gene: NA
V gene: TRBV30
clone size: once
CDR3 DNA: TGTGCCTGGAGTCCACCCCCCGGGGTCGAGCAGTACTTC
CDR3 protein: CAWSPPPGVEQYF

J gene: TRBJ2-7
D gene: TRBD2
V gene: TRBV28
clone size: NA
CDR3 DNA: TGTGCCAGCAACAGTAATGGGGCTGGAGCGGGGGCCTACGAGCAGTACTTC
CDR3 protein: CASNSNGAGAGAYEQYF

J gene: TRBJ1-2
D gene: NA
V gene: TRBV5-4
clone size: NA
CDR3 DNA: TGTGCCAGCAGCAATAGTATTAGGGGTAACTATGGCTACACCTTC
CDR3 protein: CASSNSIRGNYGYTF

J gene: TRBJ2-3
D gene: NA
V gene: TRBV21-1
clone size: NA
CDR3 DNA: TGTGCCAGCAGGGGACTAGCGGGAGATTCCGATACGCAGTATTTT
CDR3 protein: CASRGLAGDSDTQYF

J gene: TRBJ1-6
D gene: NA
V gene: TRBV9
clone size: NA
CDR3 DNA: TGTGCCAGCAGCGAAGGGATGTGGAATTCACCCCTCCACTTT
CDR3 protein: CASSEGMWNSPLHF

J gene: TRBJ1-1
D gene: NA
V gene: TRBV2
clone size: NA
CDR3 DNA: TGTGCCAGCAGCCAGGACTTGGGCACTGAAGCTTTCTTT
CDR3 protein: CASSQDLGTEAFF

J gene: TRBJ2-1
D gene: TRBD2
V gene: TRBV7-8
clone size: NA
CDR3 DNA: TGTGCCAGCACGCTGGCGGGAGGGCACAATGAGCAGTTCTTC
CDR3 protein: CASTLAGGHNEQFF

J gene: TRBJ2-7
D gene: NA
V gene: TRBV5-1
clone size: NA
CDR3 DNA: TGCGCCAGCAGCCCTAGGGGGTACCGCTCCTACGAGCAGTACTTC
CDR3 protein: CASSPRGYRSYEQYF

J gene: TRBJ2-1
D gene: NA
V gene: TRBV7-8
clone size: NA
CDR3 DNA: TGTGCCAGCAGCTTATATGATGGGGCCTCCAATGAGCAGTTCTTC
CDR3 protein: CASSLYDGASNEQFF

J gene: TRBJ1-1
D gene: NA
V gene: TRBV11-2
clone size: NA
CDR3 DNA: TGTGCCAGCAGCTTAATTGGGGGGGTTATCGCTGAAGCTTTCTTT
CDR3 protein: CASSLIGGVIAEAFF

J gene: TRBJ2-1
D gene: NA
V gene: TRBV27
clone size: NA
CDR3 DNA: TGTGCCAGCAGTTTATTGGACTCTTACAATGAGCAGTTCTTC
CDR3 protein: CASSLLDSYNEQFF

J gene: TRBJ2-1
D gene: TRBD1
V gene: TRBV5-1
clone size: NA
CDR3 DNA: TGCGCCAGCCGGGGGCAGGGGGCTAACAATGAGCAGTTCTTC
CDR3 protein: CASRGQGANNEQFF

J gene: TRBJ1-3
D gene: NA
V gene: TRBV30
clone size: NA
CDR3 DNA: TGTGCCTGGAGAGGTTCAGGGAACTTTGGAAACACCATATATTTT
CDR3 protein: CAWRGSGNFGNTIYF

J gene: TRBJ2-7
D gene: NA
V gene: TRBV6-1
clone size: once
CDR3 DNA: TGTGCCAGCAGTGTGGTAGACGAGCAGTACTTC
CDR3 protein: CASSVVDEQYF

J gene: TRBJ2-5
D gene: NA
V gene: TRBV9
clone size: NA
CDR3 DNA: TGTGCCAGCAGCGTAGATGAGCGGGCGATCCAAGAGACCCAGTACTTC
CDR3 protein: CASSVDERAIQETQYF

J gene: TRBJ2-3
D gene: TRBD2
V gene: TRBV11-2
clone size: NA
CDR3 DNA: TGTGCCAGCAGGCCAGTGGCGGGAGCCGATACGCAGTATTTT
CDR3 protein: CASRPVAGADTQYF

J gene: TRBJ1-5
D gene: NA
V gene: TRBV6-5
clone size: NA
CDR3 DNA: TGTGCCAGCAGTTTCGGAGTCAAGGATCAGCCCCAGCATTTT
CDR3 protein: CASSFGVKDQPQHF

J gene: TRBJ1-2
D gene: NA
V gene: TRBV28
clone size: NA
CDR3 DNA: TGTGCCAGCAGCCCACGCCTGGCAGTTTATGGCTACACCTTC
CDR3 protein: CASSPRLAVYGYTF

J gene: TRBJ2-1
D gene: NA
V gene: TRBV5-1
clone size: NA
CDR3 DNA: TGCGCCAGCCGGCCGGGGATCGGGAAAAACAATGAGCAGTTCTTC
CDR3 protein: CASRPGIGKNNEQFF

J gene: TRBJ1-1
D gene: NA
V gene: TRBV11-2
clone size: NA
CDR3 DNA: TGTGCCAGCAGCTTTCTCGCGGGGATGAACACTGAAGCTTTCTTT
CDR3 protein: CASSFLAGMNTEAFF

J gene: TRBJ1-3
D gene: NA
V gene: TRBV18
clone size: NA
CDR3 DNA: TGTGCCAGCTCACCACTCTCCGGGGTCCGGGGAAACACCATATATTTT
CDR3 protein: CASSPLSGVRGNTIYF

J gene: TRBJ2-5
D gene: NA
V gene: TRBV10-2
clone size: NA
CDR3 DNA: TGCGCCAGCAGCCCGGACCACCGTGGCACCCAGTACTTC
CDR3 protein: CASSPDHRGTQYF

J gene: TRBJ2-3
D gene: TRBD2
V gene: TRBV6-6
clone size: NA
CDR3 DNA: TGTGCCAGCACCCCTGTAACGGGAGGGGGCACAGATACGCAGTATTTT
CDR3 protein: CASTPVTGGGTDTQYF

J gene: TRBJ1-5
D gene: NA
V gene: TRBV30
clone size: NA
CDR3 DNA: TGTGCCTGGAGTGGGGGTAGCAATCAGCCCCAGCATTTT
CDR3 protein: CAWSGGSNQPQHF

J gene: TRBJ2-2
D gene: TRBD1
V gene: TRBV7-6
clone size: NA
CDR3 DNA: TGTGCCAGCAGCTCATTACAGGGGGTGGACCCCGGGGAGCTGTTTTTT
CDR3 protein: CASSSLQGVDPGELFF

J gene: TRBJ2-7
D gene: TRBD2
V gene: TRBV6-5
clone size: once
CDR3 DNA: TGTGCCAGCAGTTGGTCTAGCGGCACCTACGAGCAGTACTTC
CDR3 protein: CASSWSSGTYEQYF